One and the same sample provided the 11 T cell receptor beta chains below, sequenced in a study of cytomegalovirus exposure and HLA in healthy donors. 13 Jbeta primers and 60 Vbeta primers were used for the PCR. Clones were read by immunoSEQ multiplex PCR, and TCRdb kept only the in-frame ones, dropping some. The sample holds about 140,000 clones, roughly 66% seen once. The sample comprised PBMCs. The receptor source for this set is a woman aged 55-69 years in good health and CMV-seronegative.

J is TRBJ1-2 and V is TRBV5-4; the match to TRBD1 covers 7 bases. J gave up 4 bases and V 0 bases, and 3 bases lay outside the gene matches. Per the germline V gene, CDR1 is SGHNT and CDR2 is YYREEE (reference sequence). The CDR3 has 14 amino acids. The chain's CDR3 is CASSLAGQSYGYTF. DNA of the CDR3: TGTGCCAGCAGCTTGGCGGGACAGAGCTATGGCTACACCTTC.

The chain links TRBV7-2 to TRBJ2-7; TRBD2 matches 14 bases. The CDR3 has 19 residues. The ends lost 5 bases at V and 0 bases at J; junction bases unmatched: 12. The germline CDR1 and CDR2 sequences are SGHTA and FQGNSA. CDR3 sequence: CASSLNHGTSGGPSYEQYF. The DNA of the CDR3 is TGTGCCAGCAGCCTAAATCATGGGACTAGCGGGGGTCCCTCCTACGAGCAGTACTTC.

This clone was detected only a few times. J is TRBJ1-4 and V is TRBV28; TRBD1 might be the D (5 bases). V lost 2 bases and J 7 bases, leaving 11 bases between the germline ends. Germline assignment: CDR1 MDHEN and CDR2 SYDVKM. The length of the CDR3 is 14 residues. The CDR3 sequence: CASSLGGWGEKLFF. In DNA, the CDR3 is TGTGCCAGCAGTTTAGGGGGGTGGGGTGAAAAACTGTTTTTT.

J is TRBJ2-4 and V is TRBV19; 15 nucleotides match TRBD2. Germline V gene data show CDR1 as LNHDA and CDR2 as SQIVND (reference sequence). The CDR3 totals 20 residues. With V trimmed by 6 bases and J by 1 base, 13 bases remained unmatched. The CDR3 region has the DNA TGTGCCAGTAGGCCTGGGACTAGCGGGGGGTTTGGGCCCGCCAAAAACATTCAGTACTTC. Its translation: CASRPGTSGGFGPAKNIQYF.

V and J are TRBV7-9 and TRBJ1-3; no reliable D call. Trimming cost V 1 base and J 0 bases, with 4 bases left between them. This CDR3 region has 14 residues. Per the germline V gene, CDR1 is SEHNR and CDR2 is FQNEAQ (reference sequence). The CDR3, as DNA: TGTGCCAGCAGCTTAGGGAGCTCTGGAAACACCATATATTTT. Translated, it gives CASSLGSSGNTIYF.

This chain joins TRBV6-1 and TRBJ1-5, with D possibly matching TRBD1 (6 bases). CDR1 MNHNS and CDR2 SASEGT come from the germline V gene. This CDR3 region has 15 residues. The germline V and J ends were trimmed by 5 bases and 4 bases, with 15 bases remaining between them. CDR3 loop: CASSPGDRRNQPQHF. The CDR3 DNA is TGTGCCAGCAGTCCAGGAGACAGGAGGAATCAGCCCCAGCATTTT.

The chain has TRBV19 and TRBJ2-1; maybe TRBD2 (6 bases). From germline, CDR1 is LNHDA and CDR2 SQIVND (reference sequence). The CDR3 consists of 15 residues. V lost 11 bases, J lost 5 bases, and 22 bases lay in between. The CDR3 nucleotides are TGTGCCTCTGGTCCGGGACTCCCAAATAACAATGAGCAGTTCTTC. It encodes CASGPGLPNNNEQFF. The whole variable domain, remainder taken from reference TRBV19 and TRBJ2-1, is DGGITQSPKYLFRKEGQNVTLSCEQNLNHDAMYWYRQDPGQGLRLIYYSQIVNDFQKGDIAEGYSVSREKKESFPLTVTSAQKNPTAFYLCASGPGLPNNNEQFFGPGTRLTVL.

The CDR3 protein is CASRRLAGLDTQYF. In DNA, the CDR3 is TGCGCCAGCAGGAGGCTAGCGGGGTTAGATACGCAGTATTTT. The chain has TRBV5-1 and TRBJ2-3; 9 bases are shared with TRBD2. J lost 5 bases, V lost 5 bases, and 6 bases had no gene match. Germline loops: CDR1 SGHRS, CDR2 YFSETQ. The CDR3 spans 14 residues.

This rearrangement joins TRBV18 to TRBJ1-6; D unresolved. Trimming pared 2 bases from V and 7 bases from J, leaving 9 bases between. Germline V gives CDR1 KGHSH, CDR2 LQKENI. This CDR3 is 14 amino acids long. The CDR3 is CASSPGGPNSPLHF. DNA of the CDR3: TGTGCCAGCTCACCAGGCGGCCCAAATTCACCCCTCCACTTT.

In this sample, this clone turned up a few times. The V call is TRBV4-1, the J call TRBJ2-7; 11 positions agree with TRBD2. The CDR3 is 15 amino acids. Germline V lookup: CDR1 MGHRA, CDR2 YSYEKL. V was clipped by 2 bases and J by 3 bases; unmatched bases: 3. The CDR3 DNA reads TGCGCCAGCAGCCAACCTACTAGCGGGAGCTACGAGCAGTACTTC. This codes for CASSQPTSGSYEQYF.

V is TRBV28 and J is TRBJ2-3; possibly TRBD2 for D (5 bases). The length of the CDR3 is 15 residues. Germline V gene lookup returns CDR1 MDHEN and CDR2 SYDVKM. V was pared by 5 bases and J by 1 base, with 13 bases between. The CDR3 sequence is CASSPGIVGTDTQYF. DNA of the CDR3: TGTGCCAGCAGTCCGGGGATTGTTGGCACAGATACGCAGTATTTT.